The 14 T cell receptor beta chains presented below share a single source sample, sequenced in a study of Graves' ophthalmopathy and Graves' hyperthyroidism. Scientists amplified the TCR beta CDR3 regions from RNA transcripts. An initial RT-PCR round employing HTBI primers preceded a second-round multiplex PCR. TCRdb reprocessed the multiplex PCR reads with MiXCR, giving one entry per CDR3 protein. The data show around 1,000,000 distinct CDR3 sequences, about 38% seen once. The sequenced sample was peripheral blood or thyroid tissue (not recorded which). Receptors were obtained from an adult man with Graves' hyperthyroidism.

This clonotype has a handful of counts. This sequence joins TRBV12-3 or TRBV12-4 and TRBJ1-3; D gene unclear. CDR3 length: 16 amino acids. V was trimmed by 2 bases and J by 0 bases, leaving 11 bases between them. The CDR3 protein is CASSLKVTLSGNTIYF. CDR3 DNA: TGTGCCAGCAGTTTAAAGGTGACCCTCTCTGGAAACACCATATATTTT.

Remarks on this clonotype: Since a much larger clone is just one base distant, this may be a read error. CDR3 amino acids: CAIGQVASTEAFF. The DNA of the CDR3 is TGTGCCATCGGCCAGGTTGCGAGCACTGAAGCTTTCTTT. This rearrangement joins TRBV10-3 to TRBJ1-1, with no clear D. Germline CDR1 reads ENHRY; CDR2 reads SYGVKD. This CDR3 contains 13 residues. Trimming removed 8 bases from V and 4 bases from J, with 14 bases in between.

The DNA of the CDR3 is TGTGCCAGCAGTCCCTCGACTGAGGGAGCTTTCTTT. Translation gives CASSPSTEGAFF. The rearrangement links TRBV6-5 to TRBJ1-1, with no clear D. The V gene's germline CDR1 is MNHEY and CDR2 SVGAGI. CDR3 length: 12 amino acids. V was clipped by 5 bases and J by 10 bases, with 14 bases between them.

This clonotype was seen a few times. The chain carries TRBV20-1 and TRBJ1-5; 8 bases are shared with TRBD1. CDR1 DFQATT and CDR2 SNEGSKA come from the germline V gene (reference sequence). With 1 base clipped from V and 1 base from J, the junction kept 9 bases outside the gene matches. The CDR3 totals 17 residues. As DNA, the CDR3 is TGCAGTGCTAGAGGCCCAAGGCAGGGGGCGAGCAATCAGCCCCAGCATTTT. It translates to CSARGPRQGASNQPQHF.

The chain is built from TRBV15 and TRBJ1-2; 7 bases match TRBD1. This CDR3 is 14 amino acids long. V lost 0 bases and J lost 7; bases outside the gene matches: 5. In germline, CDR1 is LNHNV, CDR2 YYDKDF (reference sequence). This CDR3 is CATSRDWAGGGYTF. In nucleotides, the CDR3 is TGTGCCACCAGCAGAGATTGGGCAGGGGGTGGCTACACCTTC.

The chain recombines TRBV6-6 with TRBJ1-5, with no clear D. Germline V gene sequence: CDR1 MNHNY, CDR2 SVGAGI (reference sequence). Between the trimmed V and J ends, which lost 1 base and 5 bases, there was a span of 9 bases. This CDR3 comprises 14 residues. This CDR3 reads CASSYWGVHQPQHF. CDR3 bases: TGTGCCAGCAGTTACTGGGGAGTGCATCAGCCCCAGCATTTT.

This clonotype occurred a few times. This chain uses TRBV7-8 with TRBJ1-5; tentative D call: TRBD1 (6 bases). The CDR3 extends over 14 amino acids. CDR1 SGHVS and CDR2 FQNEAQ come from the germline V gene. The V and J ends lost 6 bases and 4 bases respectively, with 13 bases between them. CDR3 region: CASRDTGWNQPQHF. CDR3 DNA sequence: TGTGCCAGCAGAGACACAGGGTGGAATCAGCCCCAGCATTTT. Together with reference TRBV7-8 and TRBJ1-5, the CDR3 gives the full variable domain: GAGVSQSPRYKVAKRGQDVALRCDPISGHVSLFWYQQALGQGPEFLTYFQNEAQLDKSGLPSDRFFAERPEGSVSTLKIQRTQQEDSAVYLCASRDTGWNQPQHFGDGTRLSIL.

The chain links TRBV7-2 to TRBJ1-6; D possibly corresponds to TRBD1 (5 bases). Trimming left V 3 bases short and J 0 bases short, with 21 bases between. The CDR3 totals 20 residues. Germline-derived CDR1 and CDR2 are SGHTA and FQGNSA. CDR3: CASSFRPGTSWSSYNSPLHF. CDR3 in DNA: TGTGCCAGCAGCTTCCGCCCCGGGACTTCTTGGAGCTCCTATAATTCACCCCTCCACTTT.

This clonotype was seen ten or more times. This sequence joins TRBV7-9 and TRBJ1-1; no reliable D call. The CDR3 sequence is 13 residues long. Trimming pared 1 base from V and 7 bases from J, leaving 10 bases between. Per the germline V gene, CDR1 is SEHNR and CDR2 is FQNEAQ (reference sequence). The CDR3 DNA reads as TGTGCCAGCAGCTTAGTCAGCGTCGATGAAGCTTTCTTT. This codes for CASSLVSVDEAFF.

This clonotype has a count of ten or more. This sequence joins TRBV7-2 and TRBJ1-2; possible D gene TRBD1, 6 bases. There are 14 residues in the CDR3. V dropped 0 bases and J dropped 6 bases, with 11 bases sitting between them. Germline V gives CDR1 SGHTA, CDR2 FQGNSA. The CDR3: CASSLATGADGYTF. The DNA for the CDR3 is TGTGCCAGCAGCTTAGCAACGGGGGCGGATGGCTACACCTTC.

The chain combines TRBV5-5 with TRBJ2-7, with TRBD1 as a possible D gene (6 bases). This CDR3 is 15 amino acids long. V was cut by 4 bases and J by 3 bases, with 17 bases left in between. Germline CDR1 reads SGHKS; CDR2 reads YYEKEE (reference sequence). The chain's CDR3 is CASSPYLGQFYEQYF. The CDR3 coding sequence is TGTGCCAGCAGCCCATACCTCGGACAGTTCTACGAGCAGTACTTC.

About this clonotype itself: A read error is possible here, since a much larger clone lies one base away. CDR3 sequence: CSVDRHSGPDGYTF. CDR3 nucleotide sequence: TGCAGCGTCGATAGACATAGCGGCCCCGATGGCTACACCTTC. This chain uses TRBV29-1 with TRBJ1-2; D not resolved. CDR3 size: 14 residues. Deletions cut 6 bases from V and 6 bases from J, with 20 bases between. Germline V CDR1 and CDR2: SQVTM, ANQGSEA.

The sample holds a few counts of this clonotype. V gene TRBV19 combines with J gene TRBJ2-7, with 7 bases matching TRBD2. Germline V CDR1 and CDR2: LNHDA, SQIVND (reference sequence). Losses at the gene ends were 9 bases for V and 0 bases for J; bases not matched to a gene: 14. The CDR3 totals 16 residues. The CDR3 nucleotides are TGTGCCAGCAGCCCCGAAACTAGCGAGTACTCCTACGAGCAGTACTTC. Amino acids: CASSPETSEYSYEQYF.

V is TRBV20-1 and J is TRBJ1-5, with D unresolved. The CDR3 covers 14 residues. Trimming removed 0 bases at V and 5 bases at J, with 11 bases between. Germline CDR1 and CDR2: DFQATT and SNEGSKA (reference sequence). DNA of the CDR3: TGCAGTGCTAGAGATCCCGGGGAGGATCAGCCCCAGCATTTT. It is translated as CSARDPGEDQPQHF.